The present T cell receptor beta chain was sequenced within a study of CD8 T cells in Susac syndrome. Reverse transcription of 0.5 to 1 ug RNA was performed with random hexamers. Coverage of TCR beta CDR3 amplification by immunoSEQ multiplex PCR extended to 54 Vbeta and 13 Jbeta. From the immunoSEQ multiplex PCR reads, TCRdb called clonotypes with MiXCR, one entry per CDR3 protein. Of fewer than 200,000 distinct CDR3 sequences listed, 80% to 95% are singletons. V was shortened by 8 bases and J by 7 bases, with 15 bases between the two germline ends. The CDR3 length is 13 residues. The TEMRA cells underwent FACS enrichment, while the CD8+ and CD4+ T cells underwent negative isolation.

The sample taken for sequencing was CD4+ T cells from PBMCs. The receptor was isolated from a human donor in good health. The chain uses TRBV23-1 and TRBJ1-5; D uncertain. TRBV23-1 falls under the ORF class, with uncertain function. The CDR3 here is CASLSGCYQPQHF. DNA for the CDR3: TGCGCCAGCCTCTCGGGGTGTTACCAGCCCCAGCATTTT.